A single sample gave rise to the 30 T cell receptor beta chains below, sequenced in a study of blood T cell repertoires in COVID-19. The method was immunoSEQ multiplex PCR; TCRdb's version includes in-frame clones alone and lacks a portion of them. The sample yields roughly 45,000 clones, approximately 87% seen once. The sequenced sample consisted of peripheral blood. The receptors originated from a human donor in a cohort sampled during active COVID-19.

This clone appeared a single time. J is TRBJ1-4 and V is TRBV15; 8 nucleotides align to TRBD1. This CDR3 has 17 amino acids. V lost 5 bases and J lost 4; bases outside the gene matches: 12. CDR1 LNHNV and CDR2 YYDKDF come from the germline V gene (reference sequence). CDR3 protein: CATSGRQGLPRNEKLFF. As DNA, the CDR3 is TGTGCCACCAGCGGCAGACAGGGGCTTCCCCGTAATGAAAAACTGTTTTTT.

V usage is TRBV9 and J usage is TRBJ1-4; 8 bases fit TRBD1. Germline trimming cut 4 bases from V and 6 bases from J; bases unmatched to any gene: 11. CDR3 length: 16 amino acids. CDR1 and CDR2 from the germline V gene are SGDLS and YYNGEE. CDR3 coding DNA: TGTGCCAGCAGCCCCCGGTACAAGACAGGGGATGAAAAACTGTTTTTT. Residues: CASSPRYKTGDEKLFF.

V gene TRBV5-6 combines with J gene TRBJ1-2; unclear D gene. CDR3 length: 12 amino acids. V shed 4 bases and J shed 7 bases, with 11 bases lying between them. CDR1 is SGHDT and CDR2 is YYEEEE in the germline V gene. As DNA, the CDR3 is TGTGCCAGCAGCATAGGAGCTCTTGGCTACACCTTC. This codes for CASSIGALGYTF.

The V call is TRBV2, the J call TRBJ1-5; the D gene is possibly TRBD1 (6 bases). CDR1 is SNHLY, CDR2 FYNNEI, per germline. Trimming removed 5 bases at V and 0 bases at J, with 20 bases between. CDR3 size: 18 residues. For the CDR3, the DNA is TGTGCCAGCAGTCCTACGCGCCTCACAGGGACTAGCAATCAGCCCCAGCATTTT. It encodes CASSPTRLTGTSNQPQHF.

This clone was detected only once. The V and J genes are TRBV4-1 and TRBJ2-3; 7 bases match TRBD1. The CDR3 covers 17 residues. V shed 8 bases and J 1 base; nucleotides not matched to a gene: 15. CDR1 MGHRA and CDR2 YSYEKL come from the germline V gene. The CDR3 nucleotides are TGCGCCAGCCTCCGAGTAGGGGGCCGTCCTGGCACAGATACGCAGTATTTT. It is translated as CASLRVGGRPGTDTQYF.

The chain carries TRBV7-2 and TRBJ2-7; D uncertain. V lost 1 base to trimming and J lost 0 bases, with 10 bases between them. Per the germline V gene, CDR1 is SGHTA and CDR2 is FQGNSA. The CDR3 has 15 residues. As DNA, the CDR3 is TGTGCCAGCAGCTTAGGGCCGTCCAACTCCTACGAGCAGTACTTC. Protein: CASSLGPSNSYEQYF.

This CDR3 is CASPDRVYEQYF. The CDR3 DNA sequence: TGTGCCAGCCCGGACAGGGTCTACGAGCAGTACTTC. The chain couples TRBV3-1 (or the pseudogene TRBV3-2) to TRBJ2-7; 8 bases fit TRBD1. The trim removed 8 bases at V and 3 bases at J, leaving 3 bases unmatched. The CDR3 sequence is 12 residues long. Germline V gene data show CDR1 as LGHDT and CDR2 as YNNKEL (reference sequence).

V and J are TRBV18 and TRBJ1-5; weak D call: TRBD1 (5 bases). Between the trimmed V and J ends, which lost 4 bases and 0 bases, there was a span of 7 bases. CDR1 and CDR2 from the germline V gene are KGHSH and LQKENI. The CDR3 contains 14 residues. In nucleotides, the CDR3 is TGTGCCAGCTCACTGGGGCATAGCAATCAGCCCCAGCATTTT. It specifies CASSLGHSNQPQHF.

The chain joins TRBV19 to TRBJ1-2; perhaps TRBD1 as D (6 bases). Germline V gene lookup returns CDR1 LNHDA and CDR2 SQIVND (reference sequence). This CDR3 comprises 13 residues. V gave up 7 bases and J gave up 2 bases, with 11 bases separating them. This CDR3 is CASKRTENYGYTF. CDR3 DNA sequence: TGTGCCAGTAAAAGGACAGAAAACTATGGCTACACCTTC.

The chain carries TRBV6-6 and TRBJ2-7, with 11 bases fitting TRBD1. J was trimmed by 3 bases and V by 9 bases; bases with no gene match: 10. The CDR3 loop spans 15 amino acids. Germline lookup yields CDR1 MNHNY and CDR2 SVGAGI (reference sequence). CDR3 residues: CASNRPGTGGYEQYF. CDR3 bases: TGTGCCAGTAACCGCCCCGGGACAGGGGGCTACGAGCAGTACTTC.

The V and J genes are TRBV15 and TRBJ1-1; no clear D gene. Germline V gene lookup returns CDR1 LNHNV and CDR2 YYDKDF (reference sequence). V was cut by 2 bases and J by 0 bases, with 4 bases left in between. This CDR3 region has 13 residues. CDR3 region: CATSRNMNTEAFF. CDR3 sequence (DNA): TGTGCCACCAGCAGAAATATGAACACTGAAGCTTTCTTT.

This chain connects TRBV28 to TRBJ1-2, with 10 bases aligning to TRBD1. J lost 6 bases, V lost 5 bases, and 9 bases had no gene match. The CDR3 totals 15 residues. Looked up from germline, CDR1 is MDHEN and CDR2 is SYDVKM. CDR3 bases: TGTGCCAGCAGTACCCGGACAGGGGGACGAGATGGCTACACCTTC. It yields the protein CASSTRTGGRDGYTF.

V is TRBV29-1 and J is TRBJ1-1, with TRBD1 identical over 8 bases. Germline-derived CDR1 and CDR2 are SQVTM and ANQGSEA. CDR3 length: 10 amino acids. The ends lost 6 bases at V and 8 bases at J; junction bases unmatched: 2. The CDR3 bases are TGCAGCGTGCAGGGGGCCGAAGCTTTCTTT. This encodes CSVQGAEAFF.

J is TRBJ1-4 and V is TRBV2; TRBD1 is a possible D gene (6 bases). The V end was cut by 2 bases, the J end by 7 bases, with 11 bases between. This CDR3 spans 14 amino acids. CDR1 is SNHLY, CDR2 FYNNEI, per germline. The CDR3 sequence is CASSEQGNTEKLFF. CDR3 DNA: TGTGCCAGCAGTGAACAGGGGAACACTGAAAAACTGTTTTTT.

The sample holds one count of this clone. This sequence joins TRBV30 and TRBJ2-5; TRBD2 matches at 10 bases. The CDR3 is 15 residues long. The V gene's germline CDR1 is GTSNPN and CDR2 SVGIG (reference sequence). V was pared by 2 bases and J by 2 bases, with 5 bases of the junction left unmatched. DNA of the CDR3: TGTGCCTGGAGTTTACTAGCGGGGCCTCAAGAGACCCAGTACTTC. Translating it yields CAWSLLAGPQETQYF.

The sample holds a few counts of this clone. The chain combines TRBV27 with TRBJ1-5; unclear D gene. The ends were cut back, 5 bases at V and 7 bases at J, with 15 bases in the middle. The CDR3 is 14 residues long. Germline V gene data show CDR1 as MNHEY and CDR2 as SMNVEV (reference sequence). CDR3 sequence (DNA): TGTGCCAGCAGTCGATCGGGGAATGAACAGCCCCAGCATTTT. Translated, it gives CASSRSGNEQPQHF.

The V call is TRBV19, the J call TRBJ1-5, with D unresolved. The CDR3 runs to 13 residues. Trimming pared 5 bases from V and 4 bases from J, leaving 9 bases between. In germline, CDR1 is LNHDA, CDR2 SQIVND (reference sequence). The CDR3 region is CASSRYRNQPQHF. CDR3 nucleotide sequence: TGTGCCAGTAGTCGTTACAGAAATCAGCCCCAGCATTTT. The full variable domain, rest sourced from reference TRBV19 and TRBJ1-5, is DGGITQSPKYLFRKEGQNVTLSCEQNLNHDAMYWYRQDPGQGLRLIYYSQIVNDFQKGDIAEGYSVSREKKESFPLTVTSAQKNPTAFYLCASSRYRNQPQHFGDGTRLSIL.

This clone came up once. The same CDR3 is also encoded by other DNA sequences in this sample. This chain joins TRBV20-1 and TRBJ2-7; D is ambiguous. Between the trimmed V and J ends, which lost 3 bases and 5 bases, there was a span of 8 bases. This CDR3 has 11 amino acids. Germline V gene lookup returns CDR1 DFQATT and CDR2 SNEGSKA (reference sequence). CDR3 sequence reads: CSARSGHEQYF. In DNA, the CDR3 is TGCAGTGCTAGGTCTGGGCACGAGCAGTACTTC.

This chain links TRBV6-1 with TRBJ1-5; D remains unclear. Germline V gene data show CDR1 as MNHNS and CDR2 as SASEGT. This CDR3 is built from 17 residues. Trimming cost V 3 bases and J 1 base, with 16 bases left between them. The DNA of the CDR3 is TGTGCCAGCAGTGACGCTAGGTTAATCCCCAGCAATCAGCCCCAGCATTTT. This codes for CASSDARLIPSNQPQHF.

The chain links TRBV6-6 to TRBJ1-2; a possible D gene is TRBD1 (6 bases). Germline V gene sequence: CDR1 MNHNY, CDR2 SVGAGI (reference sequence). V was trimmed by 4 bases and J by 3 bases, leaving 18 bases between them. This CDR3 spans 16 amino acids. CDR3 nucleotide sequence: TGTGCCAGCAGTTCTAGGACCCGGACAGATTACTATGGCTACACCTTC. Translated, it gives CASSSRTRTDYYGYTF.

This clone was detected only once. The chain carries TRBV2 and TRBJ2-7, with 10 positions matching TRBD2. Trimming at V came to 4 bases and at J to 0 bases, leaving 12 bases not matched to a gene. CDR1 is SNHLY, CDR2 FYNNEI, per germline. The length of the CDR3 is 18 residues. The CDR3 region has the DNA TGTGCCAGCAGTGTCTTGAATAGCGGGGGGCGAACCTCCTACGAGCAGTACTTC. Translation: CASSVLNSGGRTSYEQYF.

V usage is TRBV19 and J usage is TRBJ2-1; possible D gene TRBD2, 6 bases. V was pared by 4 bases and J by 9 bases, with 13 bases between. This CDR3 comprises 13 residues. Germline CDR1 is LNHDA and CDR2 is SQIVND (reference sequence). The CDR3 DNA reads TGTGCCAGTAGTACAAAGGAGCGGGTTGAGCAGTTCTTC. Translated, it gives CASSTKERVEQFF. Full variable domain (rest looked up from reference TRBV19 and TRBJ2-1): DGGITQSPKYLFRKEGQNVTLSCEQNLNHDAMYWYRQDPGQGLRLIYYSQIVNDFQKGDIAEGYSVSREKKESFPLTVTSAQKNPTAFYLCASSTKERVEQFFGPGTRLTVL.

The gene calls are TRBV2 and TRBJ2-7, with D perhaps matching TRBD1 (5 bases). V lost 5 bases and J lost 0, with 8 bases in between. CDR1 and CDR2 from the germline V gene are SNHLY and FYNNEI. The CDR3 consists of 13 residues. The CDR3 protein is CASSLRASYEQYF. For the CDR3, the DNA is TGTGCCAGCAGTCTCAGGGCCTCCTACGAGCAGTACTTC.

The chain recombines TRBV18 with TRBJ1-1; no clear D. The CDR3 has 15 amino acids. CDR1 and CDR2 from the germline V gene are KGHSH and LQKENI. The V and J ends lost 3 bases and 1 base respectively, with 12 bases between them. The CDR3 sequence is CASSPSQTENTEAFF. CDR3 coding DNA: TGTGCCAGCTCACCTAGCCAGACCGAGAACACTGAAGCTTTCTTT.

V is TRBV30 and J is TRBJ1-2; 8 nucleotides agree with TRBD1. The CDR3 totals 15 residues. CDR1 GTSNPN and CDR2 SVGIG come from the germline V gene (reference sequence). The V segment lost 3 bases and the J segment 4 bases; nucleotides outside the gene matches: 10. The CDR3 region is CAWSDFGQGGYGYTF. CDR3 nucleotide sequence: TGTGCCTGGAGCGACTTCGGACAGGGAGGCTATGGCTACACCTTC.

The chain uses TRBV3-1 (or the pseudogene TRBV3-2) and TRBJ1-2; 11 nucleotides match TRBD1. There are 15 residues in the CDR3. The V segment lost 4 bases and the J segment 7 bases; nucleotides outside the gene matches: 8. The V gene's germline CDR1 is LGHDT and CDR2 YNNKEL (reference sequence). Here the CDR3 reads CASSLPTGQGGGYTF. CDR3 nucleotides: TGTGCCAGCAGCCTCCCCACGGGACAGGGGGGTGGCTACACCTTC.

This sequence joins TRBV7-2 and TRBJ1-3, with D unclear. There are 19 residues in the CDR3. Germline assignment: CDR1 SGHTA and CDR2 FQGNSA. Trimming removed 1 base at V and 0 bases at J, with 19 bases between. In nucleotides, the CDR3 is TGTGCCAGCAGCTTAGACGGCAATAAAAGGGAGAGCTCTGGAAACACCATATATTTT. Its protein product is CASSLDGNKRESSGNTIYF.

This clone came up a few times. The chain combines TRBV4-3 with TRBJ1-2; D not certain. The germline V and J ends were trimmed by 0 bases and 7 bases, with 9 bases remaining between them. The CDR3 totals 13 residues. Germline CDR1 and CDR2: LGHNA and YSLEER. In DNA, the CDR3 is TGCGCCAGCAGCCAAGAGACGGGGTTTGGCTACACCTTC. Translated: CASSQETGFGYTF.

The chain combines TRBV18 with TRBJ1-5; 9 bases line up with TRBD1. With 4 bases clipped from V and 5 bases from J, the junction kept 3 bases outside the gene matches. The CDR3 loop spans 14 amino acids. CDR1 is KGHSH, CDR2 LQKENI, per germline. CDR3 in amino acids: CASSRQGDHQPQHF. CDR3 bases: TGTGCCAGCTCACGACAGGGGGACCATCAGCCCCAGCATTTT.

This chain links TRBV6-2 or TRBV6-3 with TRBJ2-7; 7 bases map to TRBD1. The CDR3 extends over 15 amino acids. V trimming: 3 bases; J trimming: 3 bases; junction bases outside the gene matches: 8. Germline V gene lookup returns CDR1 MNHEY and CDR2 SVGEGT. As DNA, the CDR3 is TGTGCCAGCAGTTATACCGGGACAGCCAGCTACGAGCAGTACTTC. Amino acids: CASSYTGTASYEQYF.